Listed below are T cell receptor beta chains from one sample, sequenced in a study of OX40 agonist ivuxolimab in advanced cancers. Sequencing used immunoSEQ multiplex PCR; TCRdb keeps in-frame clones, though not all of them. The top ten clones hold 14% of a sample with about 52,000 clones, about nine tenths of them seen once. The sequenced sample was CD4+ or CD8+ T cells sorted from blood, obtained in a trial of the OX40 agonist ivuxolimab. The receptors were sampled from an adult with an advanced solid tumor such as melanoma, head and neck, liver or kidney cancer. Both conserved end residues are part of each CDR3. Fields, in order: clone size, V gene, D gene, J gene, CDR3 DNA, CDR3 protein. The D gene is left open where the match is weak. The size entry is marked missing in some rows and otherwise reads once, few, many or a size class.

clone_size: .; v_call: TRBV9; d_call: .; j_call: TRBJ1-6; cdr3_nt: TGTGCCAGCAGCCAGGGGAGCTCCTATAATTCACCCCTCCACTTT; cdr3_aa: CASSQGSSYNSPLHF
clone_size: .; v_call: TRBV27; d_call: .; j_call: TRBJ2-2; cdr3_nt: TGTGCCAGCAGTTTGTGGGCCACCGGGGAGCTGTTTTTT; cdr3_aa: CASSLWATGELFF
clone_size: .; v_call: TRBV15; d_call: .; j_call: TRBJ2-7; cdr3_nt: TGTGCCACCAGCAGAGTGGCGGGTAGCTCCTACGAGCAGTACTTC; cdr3_aa: CATSRVAGSSYEQYF
clone_size: .; v_call: TRBV7-9; d_call: .; j_call: TRBJ1-2; cdr3_nt: TGTGCCAGCAGCTTAGCTGGAGGGTATGGCTACACCTTC; cdr3_aa: CASSLAGGYGYTF
clone_size: .; v_call: TRBV2; d_call: .; j_call: TRBJ1-1; cdr3_nt: TGTGCCAGCGTTTTGGGGGCCTGGGACACTGAAGCTTTCTTT; cdr3_aa: CASVLGAWDTEAFF
clone_size: .; v_call: TRBV13; d_call: .; j_call: TRBJ1-6; cdr3_nt: TGTGCCAGCAGCTCGGGACCATATAATTCACCCCTCCACTTT; cdr3_aa: CASSSGPYNSPLHF
clone_size: .; v_call: TRBV2; d_call: .; j_call: TRBJ2-1; cdr3_nt: TGTGCCAGCAGTGAATTGTGGGGCTACAATGAGCAGTTCTTC; cdr3_aa: CASSELWGYNEQFF
clone_size: .; v_call: TRBV18; d_call: .; j_call: TRBJ1-5; cdr3_nt: TGTGCCAGCTCGTCAGGGCCAAGGGGGAACCAGCCCCAGCATTTT; cdr3_aa: CASSSGPRGNQPQHF
clone_size: once; v_call: TRBV6-5; d_call: TRBD1; j_call: TRBJ2-7; cdr3_nt: TGTGCCAGCAGTTACGATTGGACAGGGAGCCACGAGCAGTACTTC; cdr3_aa: CASSYDWTGSHEQYF
clone_size: .; v_call: TRBV7-2; d_call: .; j_call: TRBJ2-3; cdr3_nt: TGTGCCAGCAGCGGCCAGGGGTGGACGCAGTATTTT; cdr3_aa: CASSGQGWTQYF
clone_size: .; v_call: TRBV7-9; d_call: .; j_call: TRBJ2-1; cdr3_nt: TGTGCCAGCAGCTTACTTCGGGGGAACAATGAGCAGTTCTTC; cdr3_aa: CASSLLRGNNEQFF
clone_size: .; v_call: TRBV6-5; d_call: .; j_call: TRBJ1-5; cdr3_nt: TGTGCCAGCAGTTACTCGTCGGCAGGGAATCAGCCCCAGCATTTT; cdr3_aa: CASSYSSAGNQPQHF
clone_size: .; v_call: TRBV10-1; d_call: .; j_call: TRBJ1-5; cdr3_nt: TGCGCCAGCAGCCCCTTTGGGACTCCCCAGCATTTT; cdr3_aa: CASSPFGTPQHF
clone_size: .; v_call: TRBV15; d_call: .; j_call: TRBJ2-6; cdr3_nt: TGTGCCACCAGCATGTTTGGGGCCAACGTCCTGACTTTC; cdr3_aa: CATSMFGANVLTF
clone_size: .; v_call: TRBV5-4; d_call: .; j_call: TRBJ2-7; cdr3_nt: TGTGCCAGCAGCTTGGCCGAACTGGGAGAATACGAGCAGTACTTC; cdr3_aa: CASSLAELGEYEQYF
clone_size: .; v_call: TRBV6-1; d_call: TRBD1; j_call: TRBJ1-2; cdr3_nt: TGTGCCAGCAGTGTACAACAGGGGGGTGGCTACACCTTC; cdr3_aa: CASSVQQGGGYTF
clone_size: .; v_call: TRBV9; d_call: TRBD2; j_call: TRBJ2-3; cdr3_nt: TGTGCCAGCAGCGTGACGGGGGGAGTGGATACGCAGTATTTT; cdr3_aa: CASSVTGGVDTQYF
clone_size: .; v_call: TRBV10-3; d_call: TRBD1; j_call: TRBJ2-5; cdr3_nt: TGTGCCATCGGTTCCGGGACAGGGGTTCAAGAGACCCAGTACTTC; cdr3_aa: CAIGSGTGVQETQYF
clone_size: .; v_call: TRBV15; d_call: .; j_call: TRBJ1-2; cdr3_nt: TGTGCCACCAGCAGCGCCGCAATGAACTATGGCTACACCTTC; cdr3_aa: CATSSAAMNYGYTF
clone_size: .; v_call: TRBV4-3; d_call: TRBD2; j_call: TRBJ2-4; cdr3_nt: TGCGCCAGCAGCCAAGACACGTCTAGCGGGGGGGCGGGCATTCAGTACTTC; cdr3_aa: CASSQDTSSGGAGIQYF
clone_size: .; v_call: TRBV2; d_call: TRBD2; j_call: TRBJ2-1; cdr3_nt: TGTGCCAGCAGTGATTGGACTAGCAATGAGCAGTTCTTC; cdr3_aa: CASSDWTSNEQFF
clone_size: .; v_call: TRBV5-1; d_call: .; j_call: TRBJ2-3; cdr3_nt: TGCGCCAGCAGCTTGTTCGACAGTACCACAGATACGCAGTATTTT; cdr3_aa: CASSLFDSTTDTQYF
clone_size: .; v_call: TRBV7-3; d_call: TRBD1; j_call: TRBJ2-1; cdr3_nt: TGTGCCAGCAGCTTAGTGGGACAGGGGAGTCCCTACAATGAGCAGTTCTTC; cdr3_aa: CASSLVGQGSPYNEQFF
clone_size: .; v_call: TRBV4-1; d_call: .; j_call: TRBJ2-7; cdr3_nt: TGCGCCAGCAGCCAAGTTGTGGGGAACTACGAGCAGTACTTC; cdr3_aa: CASSQVVGNYEQYF
clone_size: .; v_call: TRBV5-6; d_call: .; j_call: TRBJ1-2; cdr3_nt: TGTGCCAGCAGCGTAGCTAACTATGGCTACACCTTC; cdr3_aa: CASSVANYGYTF
clone_size: once; v_call: TRBV7-3; d_call: .; j_call: TRBJ2-1; cdr3_nt: TGTGCCAGCAGCTTAAGGGGGTACAATGAGCAGTTCTTC; cdr3_aa: CASSLRGYNEQFF
clone_size: .; v_call: TRBV30; d_call: .; j_call: TRBJ1-5; cdr3_nt: TGTGCCTGGAGATCAGGCACCAGACAGCCCCAGCATTTT; cdr3_aa: CAWRSGTRQPQHF
clone_size: .; v_call: TRBV10-1; d_call: TRBD1; j_call: TRBJ2-3; cdr3_nt: TGCGCCAGCAGTGAGTGGCAGGGGGCCCCAGATACGCAGTATTTT; cdr3_aa: CASSEWQGAPDTQYF
clone_size: .; v_call: TRBV4-3; d_call: .; j_call: TRBJ2-2; cdr3_nt: TGCGCCAGCAGCCAAGATCCGGGACAAGCGAACACCGGGGAGCTGTTTTTT; cdr3_aa: CASSQDPGQANTGELFF
clone_size: .; v_call: TRBV27; d_call: .; j_call: TRBJ1-5; cdr3_nt: TGTGCCAGCAGTTTATCGGCTAACTTCAATCAGCCCCAGCATTTT; cdr3_aa: CASSLSANFNQPQHF
clone_size: .; v_call: TRBV10-3; d_call: .; j_call: TRBJ2-7; cdr3_nt: TGTGCCATCAGTGGGGGAAGCTCATTAGTCCACGAGCAGTACTTC; cdr3_aa: CAISGGSSLVHEQYF
clone_size: .; v_call: TRBV2; d_call: .; j_call: TRBJ1-4; cdr3_nt: TGTGCCAGCAGTAGACAGAAGAGCGATGAAAAACTGTTTTTT; cdr3_aa: CASSRQKSDEKLFF
clone_size: .; v_call: TRBV30; d_call: .; j_call: TRBJ2-7; cdr3_nt: TGTGCCTGGAGTGTTTCAGGGAGCGAGCAGTACTTC; cdr3_aa: CAWSVSGSEQYF
clone_size: once; v_call: TRBV4-2; d_call: TRBD1; j_call: TRBJ1-2; cdr3_nt: TGTGCCAGCAGATCCGAGGGGAACAGGGGAAAGTATGGCTACACCTTC; cdr3_aa: CASRSEGNRGKYGYTF
clone_size: .; v_call: TRBV12-5; d_call: TRBD1; j_call: TRBJ2-7; cdr3_nt: TGTGCTAGTGGCCCTGCGGACAGGGCCTACGAGCAGTACTTC; cdr3_aa: CASGPADRAYEQYF
clone_size: .; v_call: TRBV9; d_call: .; j_call: TRBJ1-5; cdr3_nt: TGTGCCAGCAGCGTTGACGGGGCAGGCCAGCCCCAGCATTTT; cdr3_aa: CASSVDGAGQPQHF
clone_size: .; v_call: TRBV5-6; d_call: .; j_call: TRBJ1-2; cdr3_nt: TGTGCCAGCAGCTTGATACTGGCGTCTGGGGGCTACACCTTC; cdr3_aa: CASSLILASGGYTF
clone_size: .; v_call: TRBV7-9; d_call: .; j_call: TRBJ2-3; cdr3_nt: TGTGCCAGCAGCCCGGGGACCCGCCCCCTTCCCACAGATACGCAGTATTTT; cdr3_aa: CASSPGTRPLPTDTQYF
clone_size: .; v_call: TRBV27; d_call: .; j_call: TRBJ2-3; cdr3_nt: TGTGCCAGCAGTTTATCGGCGAGCACAGATACGCAGTATTTT; cdr3_aa: CASSLSASTDTQYF
clone_size: many; v_call: TRBV4-1; d_call: .; j_call: TRBJ2-2; cdr3_nt: TGCGCCAGCGGACGTAGCGAGACCGGGGAGCTGTTTTTT; cdr3_aa: CASGRSETGELFF